A single sample gave rise to the 31 T cell receptor beta chains below, sequenced in a study of Ad26.COV2.S vaccination and SARS-CoV-2 variants. The protocol was immunoSEQ multiplex PCR, while the TCRdb copy is restricted to in-frame clones and leaves out a portion. The table lists about 350,000 clones, 88% of them singletons. Treatment described: some 20 received Ad26.COV2.S at low or high dose, single or two shots; a few received placebo; per-sample allocation not given. Specimens were obtained on day 63 following the first vaccine or placebo injection. This sample comprised peripheral blood, obtained in a trial of Ad26.COV2.S vaccine versus placebo. These receptors originate from a person aged 18-65 years who received the Ad26.COV2.S COVID-19 vaccine or a placebo.

The V and J genes are TRBV27 and TRBJ2-7, with 11 bases matching TRBD1. The V and J ends lost 3 bases and 7 bases, in that order; junction bases with no gene match: 11. Germline loops: CDR1 MNHEY, CDR2 SMNVEV (reference sequence). CDR3 size: 16 residues. The CDR3 region has the DNA TGTGCCAGCAGTTTTGTTCTCGGACAGGGGGCGAATGAGCAGTACTTC. It specifies CASSFVLGQGANEQYF.

Written as DNA, the CDR3 is TGTGCCAGCAGCCCCCGGGACAGCGGGGGGGAGTTCGCTGAAGCTTTCTTT. Residues: CASSPRDSGGEFAEAFF. The chain employs TRBV7-6 and TRBJ1-1; 7 bases are shared with TRBD1. After removal of 5 bases from V and 6 bases from J, the junction contained 18 bases not matched to a gene. The CDR3 contains 17 residues. The germline V gene has CDR1 SGHVS and CDR2 FNYEAQ.

The count of this clone is one. This chain connects TRBV7-9 to TRBJ2-7; TRBD2 aligns across 11 bases. Germline assignment: CDR1 SEHNR and CDR2 FQNEAQ (reference sequence). The CDR3 runs to 14 residues. The ends lost 1 base at V and 6 bases at J; junction bases unmatched: 2. The CDR3 DNA sequence: TGTGCCAGCAGCTTAGGGCTAGCGGGAGGCGAGCAGTACTTC. Amino acid sequence: CASSLGLAGGEQYF.

In the case of this clone: Compared with germline, one end of the junction differs, possibly owing to a read error. The rearrangement uses TRBV16 and TRBJ1-2; D gene unclear. The CDR3 covers 12 residues. The germline V gene has CDR1 KGHSY and CDR2 FQNENV. CDR3 nucleotide sequence: TGTGCCAGCAGCCAAGTAGCGTCAGGTCTGAACTTC. Amino acid sequence: CASSQVASGLNF.

V is TRBV29-1 and J is TRBJ2-7; D might be TRBD1 (7 bases). The CDR3 is 15 residues long. Trimming removed 0 bases at V and 5 bases at J, with 17 bases between. Germline V gene data show CDR1 as SQVTM and CDR2 as ANQGSEA. The CDR3 here is CSVEEDREESDEQYF. The CDR3 coding sequence is TGCAGCGTTGAAGAAGACAGGGAGGAAAGTGACGAGCAGTACTTC.

This chain joins TRBV7-2 and TRBJ1-5, with a possible D match to TRBD1 (6 bases). V lost 1 base to trimming and J lost 3 bases, with 13 bases between them. The CDR3 runs to 16 residues. Per germline, CDR1 SGHTA and CDR2 FQGNSA. The CDR3: CASSLEARGINQPQHF. The CDR3 DNA reads as TGTGCCAGCAGCTTAGAGGCCAGGGGAATCAATCAGCCCCAGCATTTT.

The genes are TRBV11-2 and TRBJ2-7; D is unclear. The CDR3 loop spans 14 amino acids. V was pared by 3 bases and J by 2 bases, with 11 bases between. In germline, CDR1 is SGHAT, CDR2 FQNNGV. This chain's CDR3 is CASSFGTAAYEQYF. The CDR3 DNA follows: TGTGCCAGCAGCTTCGGAACCGCAGCCTACGAGCAGTACTTC.

The chain has TRBV28 and TRBJ2-5; TRBD1 matches at 8 bases. V shed 5 bases, J shed 1 base, and the junction held 6 bases outside the gene matches. CDR1 is MDHEN and CDR2 is SYDVKM in the germline V gene. The CDR3 totals 15 residues. The CDR3 nucleotides are TGTGCCAGCAGTGCCGGTGGACAGGGCCAAGAGACCCAGTACTTC. Translated, it gives CASSAGGQGQETQYF.

The chain combines TRBV15 with TRBJ2-1, with TRBD2 identical over 12 bases. Losses at the gene ends were 11 bases for V and 1 base for J; bases not matched to a gene: 3. This CDR3 spans 14 amino acids. The germline V gene has CDR1 LNHNV and CDR2 YYDKDF (reference sequence). CDR3 DNA sequence: TGTGCCTCAGGACTAGCGGGATCCTACAATGAGCAGTTCTTC. The encoded protein is CASGLAGSYNEQFF.

The chain is built from TRBV5-6 and TRBJ1-2; D unresolved. Trimming took off 0 bases at V and 0 bases at J, with 6 bases between the two ends. The V gene's germline CDR1 is SGHDT and CDR2 YYEEEE. CDR3 length equals 14 residues. The CDR3 nucleotides read TGTGCCAGCAGCTTGGTGGCAGCTAACTATGGCTACACCTTC. It specifies CASSLVAANYGYTF.

The V call is TRBV7-9, the J call TRBJ2-1; TRBD2 aligns across 8 bases. Trimming at V came to 5 bases and at J to 4 bases, leaving 10 bases not matched to a gene. The CDR3 has 16 residues. The V gene's germline CDR1 is SEHNR and CDR2 FQNEAQ (reference sequence). CDR3 coding DNA: TGTGCCAGCAGCGCAGCCGGGACTAGTGCTTACAATGAGCAGTTCTTC. Translated: CASSAAGTSAYNEQFF.

V is TRBV28 and J is TRBJ1-5; 8 bases align to TRBD1. V lost 10 bases and J lost 5; bases outside the gene matches: 13. Germline V lookup: CDR1 MDHEN, CDR2 SYDVKM. The CDR3 loop spans 15 amino acids. The CDR3 nucleotides read TGTGCCACCCGCAAAAGGACAGGGCTGGATCAGCCCCAGCATTTT. Translation: CATRKRTGLDQPQHF.

V usage is TRBV7-2 and J usage is TRBJ1-1; TRBD1 is a possible D gene (5 bases). Germline V gene sequence: CDR1 SGHTA, CDR2 FQGNSA. V lost 5 bases and J lost 11, with 18 bases in between. The CDR3 spans 13 residues. The CDR3 reads CASSGRQSGMAFF. CDR3 coding DNA: TGTGCCAGCAGCGGAAGACAGAGCGGTATGGCTTTCTTT.

The CDR3 sequence is CASSSTTLAGGRGEQFF. DNA of the CDR3: TGTGCCAGCAGCTCCACTACACTAGCGGGGGGCCGGGGTGAGCAGTTCTTC. This chain uses TRBV5-6 with TRBJ2-1, with 12 bases identical to TRBD2. V trimming: 3 bases; J trimming: 9 bases; junction bases outside the gene matches: 13. This CDR3 is 17 amino acids long. Germline loops: CDR1 SGHDT, CDR2 YYEEEE.

This chain links TRBV9 with TRBJ2-2, with 9 positions matching TRBD1. Germline V gene sequence: CDR1 SGDLS, CDR2 YYNGEE. With V trimmed by 2 bases and J by 5 bases, 4 bases remained unmatched. CDR3 length: 15 amino acids. The CDR3 DNA follows: TGTGCCAGCAGCGTCCGGGACAGGGTAACCGGGGAGCTGTTTTTT. This sequence encodes CASSVRDRVTGELFF.

The chain uses TRBV30 and TRBJ2-7, with 7 bases that match TRBD1. CDR1 and CDR2 (germline): GTSNPN, SVGIG (reference sequence). This CDR3 is built from 13 residues. V dropped 7 bases and J dropped 2; count of bases not matched to a gene: 8. DNA for the CDR3: TGTGCCTATGCACCGGGACAGCCCTACGAGCAGTACTTC. Translated: CAYAPGQPYEQYF.

V gene TRBV5-8 combines with J gene TRBJ1-4; TRBD1 agrees at 8 bases. CDR3 length: 14 amino acids. Germline trimming cut 4 bases from V and 8 bases from J; bases unmatched to any gene: 7. Germline CDR1 is SGHTS and CDR2 is YDEGEE. The CDR3 spells CASSLGQGYEKLFF. The CDR3 nucleotides are TGTGCCAGCAGCCTCGGACAGGGTTACGAAAAACTGTTTTTT.

The gene calls are TRBV6-6 and TRBJ2-1; TRBD2 matches 10 bases. With 5 bases clipped from V and 3 bases from J, the junction kept 13 bases outside the gene matches. The CDR3 sequence is 18 residues long. Germline CDR1 MNHNY, CDR2 SVGAGI (reference sequence). The CDR3 sequence: CASSRDRAIAGGYNEQFF. The CDR3 nucleotides read TGTGCCAGCAGTCGCGACAGAGCAATAGCGGGAGGCTACAATGAGCAGTTCTTC.

J is TRBJ2-5 and V is TRBV6-2 or TRBV6-3; D is possibly TRBD1 or TRBD2 (5 bases each). V was shortened by 0 bases and J by 2 bases, with 16 bases between the two germline ends. The CDR3 totals 17 residues. The V gene's germline CDR1 is MNHEY and CDR2 SVGEGT. The CDR3 DNA follows: TGTGCCAGCAGTTACTCCGGGGCGCTACCTTCACAAGAGACCCAGTACTTC. Protein: CASSYSGALPSQETQYF.

The chain employs TRBV7-9 and TRBJ2-2; tentative D call: TRBD2 (5 bases). This CDR3 contains 13 residues. CDR1 is SEHNR and CDR2 is FQNEAQ in the germline V gene (reference sequence). Deletions cut 7 bases from V and 3 bases from J, with 9 bases between. The CDR3 sequence is CASTARDTGELFF. In DNA, the CDR3 is TGTGCCAGCACCGCGAGGGACACCGGGGAGCTGTTTTTT.

The chain is built from TRBV28 and TRBJ2-1; D remains ambiguous. The germline gives CDR1 MDHEN, CDR2 SYDVKM. CDR3 length equals 11 residues. V lost 8 bases and J 7 bases, leaving 9 bases between the germline ends. The CDR3: CASSSGNEQFF. DNA for the CDR3: TGTGCCAGCTCATCCGGAAATGAGCAGTTCTTC.

CDR3 DNA: TGTGCCAGCAGTTTAATGACAGGGGCGAGGAACACTGAAGCTTTCTTT. Protein product: CASSLMTGARNTEAFF. The chain recombines TRBV27 with TRBJ1-1, with 8 positions matching TRBD1. CDR3 length equals 16 residues. V was clipped by 2 bases and J by 1 base; unmatched bases: 6. Germline V CDR1 and CDR2: MNHEY, SMNVEV (reference sequence).

This rearrangement joins TRBV27 to TRBJ2-7; 7 positions match TRBD1. Germline CDR1 is MNHEY and CDR2 is SMNVEV (reference sequence). This CDR3 is 13 amino acids long. After removal of 6 bases from V and 2 bases from J, the junction contained 4 bases not matched to a gene. CDR3 nucleotide sequence: TGTGCCAGCAGCCTTGGGACAGCCTACGAGCAGTACTTC. This translates into CASSLGTAYEQYF.

The rearrangement joins TRBV5-4 to TRBJ2-7; 8 bases map to TRBD2. CDR1 and CDR2 (germline): SGHNT, YYREEE (reference sequence). The CDR3 has 16 residues. V was pared by 4 bases and J by 4 bases, with 13 bases of the junction left unmatched. The CDR3 DNA is TGTGCCAGCAGCCCCGCATTCCGGGAGGGGAAATACGAGCAGTACTTC. Encoded protein: CASSPAFREGKYEQYF.

The chain joins TRBV5-1 to TRBJ2-1, with 11 positions matching TRBD2. The V gene end was trimmed by 1 base and the J gene end by 8 bases; junction bases not matched to a gene: 8. This CDR3 contains 16 residues. CDR1 is SGHRS, CDR2 YFSETQ, per germline. The DNA for the CDR3 is TGCGCCAGCAGCTTGCCCCTAGCGGGGGGCCTAGATGAGCAGTTCTTC. Translation: CASSLPLAGGLDEQFF. Using reference TRBV5-1 and TRBJ2-1 for the parts outside the CDR3, the full variable domain is KAGVTQTPRYLIKTRGQQVTLSCSPISGHRSVSWYQQTPGQGLQFLFEYFSETQRNKGNFPGRFSGRQFSNSRSEMNVSTLELGDSALYLCASSLPLAGGLDEQFFGPGTRLTVL.

This clone was picked up one time. CDR3: CASSLAGQGRNTIYF. The CDR3 nucleotides are TGTGCCAGCAGCTTGGCGGGACAGGGTCGAAACACCATATATTTT. The J gene is TRBJ1-3, the V gene TRBV5-4; 9 bases map to TRBD1. The CDR3 sequence is 15 residues long. Trimming at V came to 0 bases and at J to 5 bases, leaving 3 bases not matched to a gene. Germline V gene sequence: CDR1 SGHNT, CDR2 YYREEE (reference sequence).

V and J are TRBV4-2 and TRBJ2-3; D might be TRBD1 or TRBD2, each matching 5 bases. The length of the CDR3 is 19 residues. Trimming pared 0 bases from V and 2 bases from J, leaving 21 bases between. CDR1 is LGHNA, CDR2 YNFKEQ, per germline. The CDR3 DNA reads TGTGCCAGCAGCCAAGATAGTACGGGATCGGGGCTGAACACAGATACGCAGTATTTT. It codes for CASSQDSTGSGLNTDTQYF.

V and J are TRBV18 and TRBJ1-5, with D hard to call. The germline V gene has CDR1 KGHSH and CDR2 LQKENI. There are 13 residues in the CDR3. Trimming removed 5 bases at V and 7 bases at J, with 12 bases between. The CDR3 nucleotides read TGTGCCAGCTCAATCAACGGGAACCAGCCCCAGCATTTT. The encoded protein is CASSINGNQPQHF.

The rearrangement uses TRBV3-1 (or the pseudogene TRBV3-2) and TRBJ2-5; 10 bases are shared with TRBD2. V shed 1 base, J shed 4 bases, and the junction held 3 bases outside the gene matches. The CDR3 is 15 amino acids. Germline-derived CDR1 and CDR2 are LGHDT and YNNKEL (reference sequence). The CDR3 nucleotides read TGTGCCAGCAGCCAAGGGCCTAGCGGGGGAGAGACCCAGTACTTC. This gives the protein CASSQGPSGGETQYF.

The chain combines TRBV6-5 with TRBJ1-5, with D possibly matching TRBD1 (6 bases). CDR3 size: 15 residues. Trimming removed 7 bases at V and 4 bases at J, with 17 bases between. Germline V lookup: CDR1 MNHEY, CDR2 SVGAGI. The CDR3 sequence is CASKKGGTGNQPQHF. The CDR3 region has the DNA TGTGCCAGCAAGAAAGGGGGTACGGGGAATCAGCCCCAGCATTTT.

The chain joins TRBV7-2 to TRBJ2-1; 12 nucleotides align to TRBD2. The CDR3 length is 18 residues. Germline assignment: CDR1 SGHTA and CDR2 FQGNSA. The V segment lost 0 bases and the J segment 9 bases; nucleotides outside the gene matches: 12. For the CDR3, the DNA is TGTGCCAGCAGCTTAGCGCCTAGCGGGGGGGCTCGCCATCGTGAGCAGTTCTTC. It specifies CASSLAPSGGARHREQFF.